This T cell receptor (beta chain) was sequenced for a study of T cell repertoires in cytomegalovirus infection. As for the study in general: Signatures in public TCR beta sequences pointed to both CMV infection and matching HLA type.

This CDR3 has 18 amino acids. The germline gives CDR1 SGHVS, CDR2 FQNEAQ. Trimming removed 3 bases at V and 2 bases at J, with 17 bases between. TCRdb processed the reads anew with MiXCR; each CDR3 protein has one entry. The sample has approximately 100,000 distinct CDR3 sequences; around 22% are singletons. This clonotype was seen at least ten times. The clonotype originates from a human donor in good health (CMV status not recorded). Some clones in this sample may be carry-over from other donors' samples. What was sequenced was CD8+ T cells from PBMCs. The rearrangement links TRBV7-8 to TRBJ2-6; tentative D call: TRBD1 (6 bases). CDR3 DNA sequence: TGTGCCAGCAGCTTTTTCCCTCAGGGGCCTACTGGGGCCAACGTCCTGACTTTC. Residues: CASSFFPQGPTGANVLTF.